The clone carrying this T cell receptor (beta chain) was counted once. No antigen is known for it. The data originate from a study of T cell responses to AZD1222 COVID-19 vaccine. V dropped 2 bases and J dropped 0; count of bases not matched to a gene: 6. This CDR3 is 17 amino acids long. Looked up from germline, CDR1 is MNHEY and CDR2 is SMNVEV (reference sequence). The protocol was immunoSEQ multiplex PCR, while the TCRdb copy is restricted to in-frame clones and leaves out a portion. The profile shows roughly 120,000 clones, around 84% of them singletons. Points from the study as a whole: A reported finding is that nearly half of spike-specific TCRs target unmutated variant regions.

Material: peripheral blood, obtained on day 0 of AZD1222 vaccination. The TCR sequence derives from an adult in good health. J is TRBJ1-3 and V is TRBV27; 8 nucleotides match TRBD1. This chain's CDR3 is CASSLNPGGGSGNTIYF. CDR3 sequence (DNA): TGTGCCAGCAGTTTAAACCCAGGGGGCGGCTCTGGAAACACCATATATTTT.